This T cell receptor (beta chain) was obtained from a study of cytomegalovirus exposure and HLA in healthy donors. General study findings and limits: Links to common viral pathogens appeared, in a later analysis, for several of the most significant clusters. In an earlier analysis, in some 540 donors, most V segments appeared productive either ~87% or ~30% of the time. Reported findings show TCR beta sequences accurately forecast HLA-A and HLA-B alleles in most subjects. As immune exposure information, only CMV serostatus was available.

For this clone: The antigen remains unidentified.

The V end lost 5 bases, the J end lost 5 bases, and 10 bases lay between the germline ends. The CDR3 has 12 residues. CDR1 is MNHEY and CDR2 is SMNVEV in the germline V gene (reference sequence). The PCR employed 60 Vbeta primers together with 13 Jbeta primers. TCRdb keeps only in-frame clones here, not all; method: immunoSEQ multiplex PCR. Here the sample spans some 150,000 clones, roughly 79% being singletons. Sequencing input: PBMCs. The TCR was taken from a woman aged 18-29 years in good health and CMV-seropositive. The genes are TRBV27 and TRBJ2-7, with D possibly TRBD1 on 6 matching bases. The CDR3 loop reads CASSPQGNEQYF. The CDR3 DNA reads as TGTGCCAGCAGTCCACAGGGTAACGAGCAGTACTTC.